The 27 T cell receptor beta chains given below trace back to one sample, sequenced in a study of T-cell memory formation after mild COVID-19 (dated by TCRdb to 2020 to 2022). Libraries were built with 5' RACE. TCRdb shows the sequencer as Illumina NovaSeq 6000. TCRdb reworked the public reads: Q25 trimming with fastp, MiXCR clone assembly, productive beta chains retained. Records with the same CDR3 protein are collapsed into one entry carrying the most frequent genes and DNA. In all, the sample holds around 200,000 distinct CDR3 sequences, and less than 20% of those were seen once. The ten largest clones represent under 4.5% of the sample. What was sequenced was PBMCs or a T cell subset sorted from them (not recorded which). These receptors were taken from a man aged 18 to 30 who had mild COVID-19 (a few samples of this study predate the infection). The sample titles of this study are shuffled in the database, so cell type and time point are left out; the donor was told from shared clones.

There are a few counts of this clonotype. This may come from a read error, since a much larger clone is one base off. The CDR3 coding sequence is TGTGCCAGCAGGCGACAAGAGACCCAGTACTTC. It specifies CASRRQETQYF. V is TRBV7-9 and J is TRBJ2-5; D is unresolved. CDR3 length equals 11 residues. Trimming removed 6 bases from V and 2 bases from J, with 4 bases in between. The germline CDR1 and CDR2 sequences are SEHNR and FQNEAQ (reference sequence).

The chain joins TRBV14 to TRBJ1-2, with 10 positions matching TRBD1. The CDR3 has 15 amino acids. Germline loops: CDR1 SGHDN, CDR2 FVKESK. J gave up 6 bases and V 9 bases, and 13 bases lay outside the gene matches. CDR3 coding DNA: TGTGCCAGGGCCCGTGGACAGGGGGTCGAGGATGGCTACACCTTC. Amino acids: CARARGQGVEDGYTF.

The chain carries TRBV21-1 and TRBJ2-7; the table's D call TRBD2 went unverified against the DNA. TRBV21-1 is tagged as a pseudogene. This CDR3 contains 14 residues. CDR3 bases: TGTGCCAGCAGCAACCGTCGGGCCACCTACGAGCAGTACGTC. The encoded protein is CASSNRRATYEQYV.

In DNA, the CDR3 is TGTGCCAGCACCTTGGGCGCGAACACCGGGGAGCTGTTTTTT. Its protein product is CASTLGANTGELFF. This sequence joins TRBV7-6 and TRBJ2-2; D is ambiguous. The CDR3 is 14 amino acids. CDR1 is SGHVS and CDR2 is FNYEAQ in the germline V gene. The ends were cut back, 7 bases at V and 0 bases at J, with 9 bases in the middle.

The chain has TRBV18 and TRBJ2-2; 11 bases fit TRBD1. CDR1 is KGHSH and CDR2 is LQKENI in the germline V gene. V dropped 2 bases and J dropped 1; count of bases not matched to a gene: 3. The CDR3 consists of 17 residues. The CDR3 sequence: CASSPGQGAGNTGELFF. The CDR3, as DNA: TGTGCCAGCTCACCAGGACAGGGGGCCGGGAACACCGGGGAGCTGTTTTTT.

The rearrangement joins TRBV6-1 to TRBJ1-4; 7 nucleotides line up with TRBD1. From germline, CDR1 is MNHNS and CDR2 SASEGT. This CDR3 is 15 amino acids long. Unmatched junction bases numbered 6, after V lost 1 base and J lost 7 bases. The CDR3 DNA follows: TGTGCCAGCAGTGAAGAGGGGGCCGCGGGTGAAAAACTGTTTTTT. It translates to CASSEEGAAGEKLFF.

This clonotype was counted between two and nine times. The V gene is TRBV7-9, the J gene TRBJ2-7, with 10 bases that match TRBD1. After removal of 5 bases from V and 6 bases from J, the junction contained 10 bases not matched to a gene. The CDR3 has 15 amino acids. The germline CDR1 and CDR2 sequences are SEHNR and FQNEAQ (reference sequence). In DNA, the CDR3 is TGTGCCAGCAGCAGAGCGGGGACAGGGGCGAGCGAGCAGTACGTC. Translation gives CASSRAGTGASEQYV.

The chain combines TRBV7-2 with TRBJ2-3; TRBD2 matches at 7 bases. This CDR3 is 16 amino acids long. Germline values: CDR1 SGHTA, CDR2 FQGNSA. Trimming removed 2 bases from V and 3 bases from J; junction bases left unmatched: 8. CDR3 coding DNA: TGTGCCAGCAGCTTATGGGCTAGCGGTAATACAGATACGCAGTATTTT. It translates to CASSLWASGNTDTQYF. The full variable domain, rest sourced from reference TRBV7-2 and TRBJ2-3, is GAGVSQSPSNKVTEKGKDVELRCDPISGHTALYWYRQSLGQGLEFLIYFQGNSAPDKSGLPSDRFSAERTGGSVSTLTIQRTQQEDSAVYLCASSLWASGNTDTQYFGPGTRLTVL.

CDR3 DNA: TGTGCTAGTGGCCGTTACGGGACAGGGGCCGACTATGGCTACACCTTC. Encoded protein: CASGRYGTGADYGYTF. This sequence joins TRBV12-5 and TRBJ1-2; 10 nucleotides align to TRBD1. V was pared by 6 bases and J by 3 bases, with 10 bases of the junction left unmatched. Germline CDR1 is LGHNT and CDR2 is FRNRAP. The CDR3 is 16 amino acids.

This clonotype showed up just a few times. V and J are TRBV2 and TRBJ1-1; TRBD1 might be the D (6 bases). Trimming took 2 bases from V and 1 from J, leaving 11 bases between them. CDR3 size: 15 residues. Germline-derived CDR1 and CDR2 are SNHLY and FYNNEI. This CDR3 is CASSEWGRGNTEAFF. The CDR3, as DNA: TGTGCCAGCAGTGAATGGGGCAGGGGGAACACTGAAGCTTTCTTT.

There are a few counts of this clonotype. This sequence joins TRBV9 and TRBJ2-5; D is uncertain. The germline gives CDR1 SGDLS, CDR2 YYNGEE. This CDR3 has 13 residues. Between the trimmed V and J ends, which lost 1 base and 5 bases, there was a span of 9 bases. This chain's CDR3 is CASSVRVGETQYF. CDR3 DNA sequence: TGTGCCAGCAGCGTACGAGTGGGGGAGACCCAGTACTTC.

In its sample, this clonotype was seen a few times. V gene TRBV24-1 combines with J gene TRBJ1-5; 7 bases map to TRBD1. The CDR3 spans 15 residues. With V trimmed by 3 bases and J by 5 bases, 6 bases remained unmatched. Germline-derived CDR1 and CDR2 are KGHDR and SFDVKD. CDR3 nucleotide sequence: TGTGCCACCAGTGATGGGGACAGCTCCTATCAGCCCCAGCATTTT. Translating gives CATSDGDSSYQPQHF.

The CDR3 DNA sequence: TGTGCCAGCAGTGGCGGACTATATGAGCAGTTCTTC. Translation gives CASSGGLYEQFF. The chain has TRBV25-1 and TRBJ2-1; D may be TRBD2 (6 bases). CDR1 is MGHDK, CDR2 SYGVNS, per germline. CDR3 length: 12 amino acids. V was trimmed by 4 bases and J by 8 bases, leaving 9 bases between them.

This clonotype has more than one count but fewer than ten. J is TRBJ2-1 and V is TRBV6-1; TRBD2 agrees at 9 bases. V dropped 3 bases and J dropped 4; count of bases not matched to a gene: 1. There are 14 residues in the CDR3. Looked up from germline, CDR1 is MNHNS and CDR2 is SASEGT. Here the CDR3 DNA reads TGTGCCAGCAGTGAGCTAGCGGGGTACAATGAGCAGTTCTTC. Translation gives CASSELAGYNEQFF.

This clonotype was counted between two and nine times. The genes are TRBV5-1 and TRBJ2-7, with 9 nucleotides matching TRBD1. The CDR3 covers 16 residues. V shed 3 bases and J 3 bases; nucleotides not matched to a gene: 10. From germline, CDR1 is SGHRS and CDR2 YFSETQ. The CDR3 region is CASSSGGAGQGYEQYF. The CDR3 bases are TGCGCCAGCAGCTCGGGAGGAGCGGGACAGGGCTACGAGCAGTACTTC.

This clonotype occurred a few times. The chain has TRBV18 and TRBJ2-5; D possibly corresponds to TRBD1 (5 bases). The CDR3 totals 16 residues. The V end lost 1 base, the J end lost 5 bases, and 17 bases lay between the germline ends. Germline CDR1 reads KGHSH; CDR2 reads LQKENI. The CDR3 region is CASSPLAGLMVETQYF. DNA of the CDR3: TGTGCCAGCTCACCACTCGCAGGGCTGATGGTGGAGACCCAGTACTTC.

In its sample, this clonotype was seen a few times. This chain uses TRBV24-1 with TRBJ1-5; the D gene is possibly TRBD1 (5 bases). There are 14 residues in the CDR3. Trimming removed 3 bases at V and 3 bases at J, with 8 bases between. Germline CDR1 and CDR2: KGHDR and SFDVKD. CDR3 protein: CATSDRGYNQPQHF. In nucleotides, the CDR3 is TGTGCCACCAGTGATCGGGGCTACAATCAGCCCCAGCATTTT.

The sample holds a few counts of this clonotype. The chain couples TRBV18 to TRBJ2-7, with 10 bases lining up with TRBD1. The CDR3 runs 14 residues. Germline lookup yields CDR1 KGHSH and CDR2 LQKENI. Trimming cost V 3 bases and J 3 bases; bases outside gene matches: 2. In DNA form, the CDR3 reads TGTGCCAGCTCACCTGGACAGGGGGACTACGAGCAGTACTTC. Its protein is CASSPGQGDYEQYF.

The rearrangement uses TRBV19 and TRBJ2-5; D may match TRBD1 or TRBD2 (6 bases each). With 5 bases removed from V and 7 bases from J, the gap between germline ends came to 17 bases. CDR1 and CDR2 from the germline V gene are LNHDA and SQIVND (reference sequence). The CDR3 contains 14 residues. For the CDR3, the DNA is TGTGCCAGTAGTGGAGAACGGGGGCGGGGGACCCAGTACTTC. Protein product: CASSGERGRGTQYF.

V and J are TRBV5-5 and TRBJ1-6; D is undetermined. V was trimmed by 3 bases and J by 4 bases, leaving 8 bases between them. Germline loops: CDR1 SGHKS, CDR2 YYEKEE (reference sequence). The CDR3 contains 14 residues. The chain's CDR3 is CASSSGGYNSPLHF. Written as DNA, the CDR3 is TGTGCCAGCAGCTCGGGAGGTTATAATTCACCCCTCCACTTT.

This chain uses TRBV5-4 with TRBJ2-7; D possibly corresponds to TRBD2 (6 bases). CDR3 size: 14 residues. Germline values: CDR1 SGHNT, CDR2 YYREEE (reference sequence). The V end was cut by 3 bases, the J end by 4 bases, with 14 bases between. The CDR3 protein is CASSSRGGLYEQYF. CDR3 DNA sequence: TGTGCCAGCAGCTCCCGGGGAGGATTGTACGAGCAGTACTTC.

This clonotype showed up just a few times. This chain links TRBV7-2 with TRBJ1-6; D remains unclear. V lost 4 bases to trimming and J lost 8 bases, with 15 bases between them. Germline V lookup: CDR1 SGHTA, CDR2 FQGNSA. CDR3 size: 15 residues. CDR3 DNA: TGTGCCAGCAGCTGGAGTGGTGCTGCCTATTCACCCCTCCACTTT. This codes for CASSWSGAAYSPLHF. Based on the CDR3 plus reference TRBV7-2 and TRBJ1-6, the full variable domain is GAGVSQSPSNKVTEKGKDVELRCDPISGHTALYWYRQSLGQGLEFLIYFQGNSAPDKSGLPSDRFSAERTGGSVSTLTIQRTQQEDSAVYLCASSWSGAAYSPLHFGNGTRLTVT.

This clonotype was seen more than once but under ten times. The chain joins TRBV7-2 to TRBJ2-1; 8 bases fit TRBD1. This CDR3 has 13 amino acids. Germline CDR1 SGHTA, CDR2 FQGNSA. The V segment lost 7 bases and the J segment 6 bases; nucleotides outside the gene matches: 5. The DNA of the CDR3 is TGTGCCAGCAACAGGGGGGTACTCAATGAGCAGTTCTTC. Its protein product is CASNRGVLNEQFF. The entire variable domain, with the rest obtained from reference TRBV7-2 and TRBJ2-1, is as follows: GAGVSQSPSNKVTEKGKDVELRCDPISGHTALYWYRQSLGQGLEFLIYFQGNSAPDKSGLPSDRFSAERTGGSVSTLTIQRTQQEDSAVYLCASNRGVLNEQFFGPGTRLTVL.

This clonotype was observed a handful of times. The rearrangement joins TRBV29-1 to TRBJ2-5, with unresolved D. Deletions cut 4 bases from V and 3 bases from J, with 9 bases between. Per the germline V gene, CDR1 is SQVTM and CDR2 is ANQGSEA. The CDR3 sequence is 12 residues long. In nucleotides, the CDR3 is TGCAGCGTTGGGTCTGGGGAAGAGACCCAGTACTTC. Residues: CSVGSGEETQYF. Drawing the rest from reference TRBV29-1 and TRBJ2-5, the complete variable domain is SAVISQKPSRDICQRGTSLTIQCQVDSQVTMMFWYRQQPGQSLTLIATANQGSEATYESGFVIDKFPISRPNLTFSTLTVSNMSPEDSSIYLCSVGSGEETQYFGPGTRLLVL.

This clonotype was counted at least ten times. The V call is TRBV28, the J call TRBJ2-7; D unresolved. The CDR3 totals 14 residues. Trimming removed 7 bases from V and 2 bases from J, with 15 bases in between. CDR1 is MDHEN, CDR2 SYDVKM, per germline. The CDR3 spells CASTHADTPYEQYV. Written as DNA, the CDR3 is TGTGCCAGCACCCACGCAGATACTCCCTACGAGCAGTACGTC.

This clonotype was detected ten times or more. J is TRBJ1-2 and V is TRBV7-2; weak D call: TRBD1 (5 bases). CDR3 size: 12 residues. Germline V gene data show CDR1 as SGHTA and CDR2 as FQGNSA. Between the trimmed V and J ends, which lost 5 bases and 4 bases, there was a span of 8 bases. CDR3 DNA sequence: TGTGCCAGCAGCCCGGACACCTATGGCTACACCTTC. Its translation: CASSPDTYGYTF.

The chain is built from TRBV7-2 and TRBJ1-2; D is uncertain. This CDR3 has 15 residues. The V end lost 0 bases, the J end lost 8 bases, and 16 bases lay between the germline ends. Germline V gives CDR1 SGHTA, CDR2 FQGNSA. The CDR3 bases are TGTGCCAGCAGCTTAGCGAATAACAGACTTGGAGGCTACACCTTC. Translating it yields CASSLANNRLGGYTF.